The subject of this entry is one T cell receptor (beta chain). These data originate in a study of blood T cell repertoires in COVID-19. Background on the study: Both acute and convalescent COVID-19 samples were obtained from the United States, Italy and Spain. PBMCs, B-cell-depleted T cells, or T cells were the source of the cDNA or gDNA that made up the material.

Original handling: Reference gene primers were amplified, and this amplification served to estimate nucleated cell counts. TCRdb's copy holds only in-frame clones and misses some; the assay was immunoSEQ multiplex PCR. V and J calls and clone size are those listed in that table; D and trimming were worked out from the DNA. In the table there are around 80,000 clones, roughly 80% of which are singletons. Germline V CDR1 and CDR2: LGHNA, YNFKEQ. Trimming shortened V by 4 bases and J by 11 bases, and 14 bases separated the two germline ends. The CDR3 totals 12 residues. What was sequenced was peripheral blood. The source is a woman of 80 years or more with acute or convalescent COVID-19. The rearrangement links TRBV4-2 to TRBJ1-2; no definite D call. CDR3 region: CASSLEARLYTF. The CDR3 coding sequence is TGTGCCAGCAGCCTGGAGGCCCGGCTATACACCTTC.